The subject of this entry is one T cell receptor beta chain. This sample is drawn from a study of PD-1 and CTLA-4 blockade in melanoma. Produced via immunoSEQ multiplex PCR; TCRdb's table is partial and in-frame only. The sample carries 25,000 to 30,000 clones, about 89% recorded once. This clonotype was sampled from a human donor with melanoma. Source: CD8+ T cells from peripheral blood, taken before anti-PD-1 treatment.

This CDR3 reads CAISEDSFEQYF. The CDR3 DNA reads as TGTGCCATCAGTGAGGACAGCTTCGAGCAGTACTTC. The chain has TRBV10-3 and TRBJ2-7, with a possible D match to TRBD1 (5 bases). The germline V and J ends were trimmed by 2 bases and 6 bases, with 8 bases remaining between them. The CDR3 consists of 12 residues. Germline CDR1 and CDR2: ENHRY and SYGVKD.